This T cell receptor beta chain was profiled in a study of T cell clonality in common variable immunodeficiency (dated by TCRdb to the mid-2010s). Summary of the overall study and its limitations: Differences among patients in the CVID cohort limited the correlations between repertoire features and clinical complications. Fewer TCRbeta clones were shared among CVID subjects than among healthy controls (p < 0.0001). Even though DNA input was the same, control samples had an average of about 81,820 unique sequences each, compared with approximately 32,000 in CVID samples. Compared with healthy controls, CVID subjects showed increased TCRbeta clonality (t-test p = 0.018), a feature most characteristic of about a third of subjects. The authors noted that sequencing repertoires of T cell subpopulations would be needed to clarify what caused the increased clonality in CVID. Fewer deletions and N-nucleotide insertions were reportedly observed in CVID TCRbeta sequences, and highly modified clones with 13 or more V deletions were reportedly absent from CVID TCRbeta sequences.

Predominantly Caucasian heritage was noted among both the CVID patients and the healthy controls. From each donor, roughly 4.5 to 8.5 ml of heparinized peripheral whole blood was collected. Genomic DNA from adults with common variable immune deficiency (CVID) and from healthy adult controls was used for sequencing of TCRbeta CDR3 repertoires. There were some 22 healthy adult volunteers in the control group (about 12 female and roughly 10 male), ranging in age from roughly 20 to 70 years, with a mean age of nearly 35. Diluted blood was density-centrifuged over Hypaque 1077 or Ficoll-Paque to isolate peripheral blood mononuclear cells. Unsorted mononuclear cells served as the source of genomic DNA, which was extracted either by Qiagen column purification or by a centrifugation-based method. CVID samples and control samples contributed equivalent amounts of genomic DNA as sequencing input. For every sample, a 60 bp segment covering the rearranged TCRbeta CDR3 region was amplified and then sequenced. The immunoSEQ assay, a bias-corrected multiplex PCR combined with high-throughput sequencing, was used to amplify TCRbeta. The published analysis was carried out like this. Every unique nucleotide sequence was considered a clone and was annotated with V, D and J genes, copy number and frequency. Sequences were labeled productive if in frame, and non-productive if out of frame or containing stop codons. As previously described, clonality was computed from Shannon's entropy. The predicted amino acid sequences of productive clones were used to derive the mean CDR3 Kyte-Doolittle hydropathy. Using the R hclust function, scaled V gene usage was clustered hierarchically with Manhattan distance and complete linkage. To assess clone sharing by CDR3 amino acid sequence, 12 repertoires per group were resampled over 100 rounds. The repertoires were screened for 55 to 75 published EBV-specific TCRbeta sequences and roughly 250 published CMV-specific TCRbeta sequences. A couple of CVID samples yielding fewer than 10,000 sequences were excluded from analysis, leaving approximately 42 CVID repertoires. TCRdb retrieved this table from immuneACCESS and kept in-frame rearrangements only. Not all clones are present; in checked studies, unresolved V genes account for under half, and no reason is known for the remainder. The DNA gave D and trimming, while V, J and clone size come from that table. Listed for this sample are about 30,000 clones, none observed only a single time. 13% of the sample goes to the ten largest clones.

In this sample, this clone turned up many times. Its antigen is still unknown. The DNA ends 3 residues before the CDR3 does, and the rest of the CDR3 is filled in from the germline J gene. The germline V gene (reference sequence) sets CDR1 to SEHNR and CDR2 to FQNEAQ. Cut back by 8 bases and 3 bases, the V and J ends lie 10 bases apart. The CDR3 holds 12 amino acids from the cysteine to the phenylalanine. The DNA has 27 bases, all within the CDR3, and is read from base 1. The V and J genes are TRBV7-9 and TRBJ1-2, with TRBD1 tentatively as D gene (5 bases match). Material for sequencing was peripheral blood mononuclear cells. This receptor was taken from a person between 18 and 69 years old in good health. The DNA read from the CDR3 is TGTGCCAGCTGGCGGGGGGACTATGGC. Translated, this gives CASWRGDYG. The full CDR3 protein is CASWRGDYGYTF.